This record looks at one T cell receptor beta chain sequence and its context. The sample comes from a study of blood T cell repertoires in COVID-19. Some clones are missing from TCRdb's copy, which holds only in-frame ones; the method was immunoSEQ multiplex PCR. The repertoire consists of about 81,000 clones, with around nine tenths occurring once and the leading ten covering more than 4.5%. The sequence came from a woman older than 75 with acute or convalescent COVID-19. The sequenced material came from peripheral blood.

CDR3 loop: CASSLGLAFGELFF. In DNA, the CDR3 is TGTGCCAGCAGCTTAGGACTAGCTTTCGGGGAGCTGTTTTTT. The chain has TRBV7-2 and TRBJ2-2; 7 nucleotides match TRBD2. Germline values: CDR1 SGHTA, CDR2 FQGNSA. V shed 1 base, J shed 7 bases, and the junction held 3 bases outside the gene matches. The CDR3 consists of 14 residues.